Each of the 11 T cell receptor beta chains below was sequenced from the same sample in a study of blood T cells in healthy people across ages. Combining a sample-barcoded 5' primer with a J-beta primer mix, a second PCR ran for roughly 7 to 12 cycles. Each CDR3 protein gets one entry after TCRdb re-called the 5' RACE reads with MiXCR. Of about 1.5 million distinct CDR3 sequences detected, under 55% appear once; the ten largest clones hold under 5%. Sequenced material: blood. These receptors originate from a young woman in good health.

This chain joins TRBV27 and TRBJ1-1; a possible D gene is TRBD1 (6 bases). Germline CDR1 MNHEY, CDR2 SMNVEV (reference sequence). V gave up 2 bases and J gave up 7 bases, with 17 bases separating them. CDR3 length: 15 residues. Written as DNA, the CDR3 is TGTGCCAGCAGTTTACGCCGGGGACACAACCGTGAAGCTTTCTTT. Protein: CASSLRRGHNREAFF.

This clonotype was seen once. The chain has TRBV5-1 and TRBJ2-3; D possibly corresponds to TRBD2 (6 bases). In germline, CDR1 is SGHRS, CDR2 YFSETQ. V lost 5 bases, J lost 6 bases, and 10 bases lay in between. The CDR3 totals 12 residues. The CDR3 protein is CASRAGPDTQYF. The CDR3 DNA reads TGCGCCAGCAGGGCGGGACCGGATACGCAGTATTTT.

The CDR3 spells CSAGRLQSRGLVSYEQYF. The CDR3 bases are TGCAGTGCCGGTAGGCTACAATCTCGGGGACTAGTGTCCTACGAGCAGTACTTC. The chain joins TRBV20-1 to TRBJ2-7; TRBD2 agrees at 8 bases. The CDR3 contains 18 residues. The junction had 20 bases not matched to a gene; V was cut back by 6 bases and J by 1 base. Germline CDR1 is DFQATT and CDR2 is SNEGSKA (reference sequence).

The genes are TRBV6-5 and TRBJ2-2; TRBD2 matches 7 bases. Trimming took 6 bases from V and 7 from J; bases not matched to a gene: 11. The CDR3 covers 15 residues. From germline, CDR1 is MNHEY and CDR2 SVGAGI. CDR3 amino acids: CASSLSLGGNGELFF. The CDR3 DNA reads TGTGCCAGCAGCCTCTCTCTCGGGGGGAACGGGGAGCTGTTTTTT.

This clonotype was counted only a few times. The chain links TRBV4-3 to TRBJ1-5; D not certain. The CDR3 consists of 13 residues. The germline V gene has CDR1 LGHNA and CDR2 YSLEER. V dropped 2 bases and J dropped 7 bases, with 9 bases sitting between them. The CDR3 region is CASSQSGGQPQHF. The CDR3 nucleotides are TGCGCCAGCAGCCAATCCGGTGGGCAGCCCCAGCATTTT.

The J gene is TRBJ2-4, the V gene TRBV7-9, with D possibly matching TRBD1 (6 bases). The CDR3 totals 15 residues. With 6 bases removed from V and 6 bases from J, the gap between germline ends came to 18 bases. Per the germline V gene, CDR1 is SEHNR and CDR2 is FQNEAQ (reference sequence). CDR3 nucleotides: TGTGCCAGCAGACCACTTACAGGGCCCGGAAACATTCAGTACTTC. Translating gives CASRPLTGPGNIQYF.

The V call is TRBV6-2 or TRBV6-3, the J call TRBJ2-6; D not certain. The CDR3 has 15 amino acids. The ends were cut back, 2 bases at V and 0 bases at J, with 5 bases in the middle. The germline V gene has CDR1 MNHEY and CDR2 SVGEGT. The CDR3 protein is CASSYKSSGANVLTF. The CDR3 DNA sequence: TGTGCCAGCAGTTACAAGAGCTCTGGGGCCAACGTCCTGACTTTC.

V is TRBV9 and J is TRBJ2-1, with 10 bases matching TRBD2. V shed 0 bases, J shed 9 bases, and the junction held 12 bases outside the gene matches. The germline CDR1 and CDR2 sequences are SGDLS and YYNGEE. This CDR3 has 17 residues. The CDR3: CASSVGIASGRATEQFF. In nucleotides, the CDR3 is TGTGCCAGCAGCGTAGGGATTGCCAGCGGGAGGGCCACTGAGCAGTTCTTC.

This rearrangement joins TRBV9 to TRBJ2-2; D call uncertain. Trimming stripped 0 bases from V and 2 bases from J, with 11 bases between. The CDR3 covers 16 residues. Germline lookup yields CDR1 SGDLS and CDR2 YYNGEE. CDR3 sequence reads: CASSVGVLGNTGELFF. The CDR3 region has the DNA TGTGCCAGCAGCGTAGGGGTACTGGGAAACACCGGGGAGCTGTTTTTT.

The chain is built from TRBV7-2 and TRBJ2-3; 9 nucleotides match TRBD1. The CDR3 totals 16 residues. Germline assignment: CDR1 SGHTA and CDR2 FQGNSA. J was trimmed by 0 bases and V by 5 bases; bases with no gene match: 6. CDR3 nucleotide sequence: TGTGCCAGCAGCCTTGGACAGGGGTCTAGCACAGATACGCAGTATTTT. Its protein product is CASSLGQGSSTDTQYF.

The rearrangement links TRBV4-3 to TRBJ1-2, with TRBD1 as a possible D gene (5 bases). Germline CDR1 and CDR2: LGHNA and YSLEER. Trimming pared 1 base from V and 7 bases from J, leaving 19 bases between. The CDR3 contains 16 residues. The CDR3 is CASSQGGYASSSGYTF. In DNA form, the CDR3 reads TGCGCCAGCAGCCAAGGGGGGTACGCGTCGTCGAGTGGCTACACCTTC.